The rows below give T cell receptor beta chains drawn from one sample of a study of blood T cell repertoires in COVID-19. Sequenced by immunoSEQ multiplex PCR; TCRdb stores in-frame clones only, minus some. The sample contains 150,000 to 200,000 clones, about 82% of which appear only once. The sample consisted of peripheral blood. The receptors here all came from a woman aged 25 to 45 with acute or convalescent COVID-19. CDR3s include the opening cysteine and the closing phenylalanine or tryptophan. Fields, in order: D gene, clone size, V gene, J gene, CDR3 DNA, CDR3 protein. A D gene is named only where the DNA matches it firmly. Part of the rows lack a size; the others show once, few, many or a class for expanded clones.

TRBD1,.,TRBV11-1,TRBJ2-7,TGTGCCAGCAGCTTAATCGGGACAGGGGCCTCCTACGAGCAGTACTTC,CASSLIGTGASYEQYF
TRBD2,.,TRBV5-4,TRBJ2-1,TGTGCCAGCAGCCGGGCGGCTAGCGGCAGCTCCTACAATGAGCAGTTCTTC,CASSRAASGSSYNEQFF
.,.,TRBV11-2,TRBJ2-1,TGTGCCAGCAGCTTTATAACTGCACACAATGAGCAGTTCTTC,CASSFITAHNEQFF
TRBD1,.,TRBV6-5,TRBJ1-3,TGTGCCAGCAGGGCGACAGGGACCTCTGGAAACACCATATATTTT,CASRATGTSGNTIYF
.,.,TRBV15,TRBJ1-3,TGTGCCACCAGCAGCAAGTCCCGAGTCTTCGGAAACACCATATATTTT,CATSSKSRVFGNTIYF
.,.,TRBV19,TRBJ1-1,TGTGCCAGCGGACACGTGAACACTGAAGCTTTCTTT,CASGHVNTEAFF
TRBD1,.,TRBV7-9,TRBJ2-3,TGTGCCAGCAGCGAGTGGAGAGGACAGGGGACAGATACGCAGTATTTT,CASSEWRGQGTDTQYF
.,.,TRBV28,TRBJ2-2,TGTGCCAGCGGAAGAGGTGGATTGGGGCGGCTGTTTTTT,CASGRGGLGRLFF
.,.,TRBV6-5,TRBJ1-1,TGTGCCAGCAGCTCCGTTGAGGGTAGGACCACTGAAGCTTTCTTT,CASSSVEGRTTEAFF
TRBD1,few,TRBV19,TRBJ2-5,TGTGCCAGTAGCGAGGGGGCAAAGACCCAGTACTTC,CASSEGAKTQYF
.,few,TRBV2,TRBJ2-2,TGTGCCAGCAGTGAAGCGTCGGTCACCGGGGAGCTGTTTTTT,CASSEASVTGELFF